This TCR beta chain was identified during a study of blood T cell repertoires in COVID-19. Study in general: The United States, Italy and Spain were the sources of the acute and convalescent COVID-19 samples.

This CDR3 has 13 amino acids. V lost 7 bases, J lost 5 bases, and 14 bases lay in between. CDR1 and CDR2 (germline): LNHDA, SQIVND (reference sequence). Source study methods: It was from reference gene primer amplification that nucleated cell counts were estimated. TCRdb's table, derived via immunoSEQ multiplex PCR, lists solely in-frame clones and lacks some. That table supplies the V and J calls and clone size; D and trimming were determined from the DNA. Of some 87,000 clones listed, about 87% are singletons. The receptor's source is a human donor with COVID-19, enrolled during active disease. The donor label of this sample is uncertain. The chain has TRBV19 and TRBJ1-2; no clear D. Sample: peripheral blood. The CDR3 nucleotides are TGTGCCAGTATGGGCAGAACCTCGTATGGCTACACCTTC. Translated, it gives CASMGRTSYGYTF.